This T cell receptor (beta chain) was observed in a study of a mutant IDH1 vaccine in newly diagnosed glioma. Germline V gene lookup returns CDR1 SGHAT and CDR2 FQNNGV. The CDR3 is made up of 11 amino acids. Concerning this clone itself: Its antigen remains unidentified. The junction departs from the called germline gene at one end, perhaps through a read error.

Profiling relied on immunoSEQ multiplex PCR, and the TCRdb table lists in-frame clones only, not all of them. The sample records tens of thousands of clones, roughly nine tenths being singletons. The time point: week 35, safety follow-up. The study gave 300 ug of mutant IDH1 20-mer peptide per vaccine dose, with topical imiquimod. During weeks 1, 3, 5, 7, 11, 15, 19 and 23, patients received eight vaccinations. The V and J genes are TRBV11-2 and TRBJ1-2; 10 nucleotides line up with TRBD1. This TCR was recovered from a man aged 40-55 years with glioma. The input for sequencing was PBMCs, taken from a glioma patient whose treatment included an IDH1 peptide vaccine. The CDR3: CASSSGQGTIF. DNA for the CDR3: TGTGCCAGCAGCTCGGGACAGGGGACTATCTTC.